Below are 12 T cell receptor beta chains sequenced from a single sample in a study of blood T cell repertoires in COVID-19. The data were produced by immunoSEQ multiplex PCR, yet TCRdb's version contains in-frame clones alone and is incomplete. The repertoire consists of 150,000 to 200,000 clones, with approximately 81% occurring once and the leading ten covering 12% to 15%. Sequencing was done on a sample of peripheral blood. All receptors derive from a man aged 18 to 35 with active or convalescent COVID-19.

The chain has TRBV9 and TRBJ2-3, with 11 bases lining up with TRBD2. The V gene's germline CDR1 is SGDLS and CDR2 YYNGEE. This CDR3 contains 16 residues. Trimming took 4 bases from V and 2 from J; bases not matched to a gene: 6. CDR3 amino acids: CASSRGGLAVTDTQYF. CDR3 nucleotides: TGTGCCAGCAGCAGAGGGGGACTAGCGGTCACAGATACGCAGTATTTT.

V gene TRBV7-9 combines with J gene TRBJ2-1, with 9 bases that match TRBD2. The length of the CDR3 is 17 residues. Trimming cost V 0 bases and J 8 bases; bases outside gene matches: 11. Per the germline V gene, CDR1 is SEHNR and CDR2 is FQNEAQ (reference sequence). The CDR3 sequence: CASSLAQASGTEDEQFF. For the CDR3, the DNA is TGTGCCAGCAGCTTAGCGCAGGCTAGCGGGACTGAGGATGAGCAGTTCTTC.

The genes are TRBV11-3 and TRBJ2-1, with TRBD2 as a possible D gene (5 bases). Per the germline V gene, CDR1 is SGHNT and CDR2 is YENEEA. Trimming removed 5 bases at V and 6 bases at J, with 17 bases between. The CDR3 loop spans 15 amino acids. CDR3 sequence reads: CASSPSGSAPNEQFF. In DNA, the CDR3 is TGTGCCAGCAGCCCTTCCGGTAGCGCGCCCAATGAGCAGTTCTTC.

V and J are TRBV19 and TRBJ1-3; D not certain. The germline gives CDR1 LNHDA, CDR2 SQIVND (reference sequence). V was clipped by 7 bases and J by 0 bases, with 10 bases between them. The CDR3 loop spans 14 amino acids. The CDR3 region is CASTLALSGNTIYF. The CDR3 bases are TGTGCCAGTACCCTTGCGCTCTCTGGAAACACCATATATTTT. Drawing the rest from reference TRBV19 and TRBJ1-3, the complete variable domain is DGGITQSPKYLFRKEGQNVTLSCEQNLNHDAMYWYRQDPGQGLRLIYYSQIVNDFQKGDIAEGYSVSREKKESFPLTVTSAQKNPTAFYLCASTLALSGNTIYFGEGSWLTVV.

V is TRBV23-1 and J is TRBJ1-5; D is ambiguous. TRBV23-1 falls under the ORF class, with uncertain function. This CDR3 has 16 amino acids. The V gene lost 0 bases and the J gene lost 2 bases, with 11 bases spanning the gap. CDR3 in DNA: TGCGCCAGCAGTCAATCGCGGATTCCTGGCAATCAGCCCCAGCATTTT. Translation gives CASSQSRIPGNQPQHF.

The chain employs TRBV9 and TRBJ2-3; 11 nucleotides agree with TRBD2. CDR1 is SGDLS, CDR2 YYNGEE, per germline. CDR3 length: 16 residues. The trim removed 7 bases at V and 0 bases at J, leaving 7 bases unmatched. The CDR3 protein is CASGTSGRTSTDTQYF. The CDR3 coding sequence is TGTGCCAGCGGGACTAGCGGAAGAACTAGCACAGATACGCAGTATTTT. Looking up the rest from reference TRBV9 and TRBJ2-3 gives the full variable domain: DSGVTQTPKHLITATGQRVTLRCSPRSGDLSVYWYQQSLDQGLQFLIQYYNGEERAKGNILERFSAQQFPDLHSELNLSSLELGDSALYFCASGTSGRTSTDTQYFGPGTRLTVL.

This clone came up once. The chain uses TRBV19 and TRBJ2-5; no firm D call. Germline values: CDR1 LNHDA, CDR2 SQIVND (reference sequence). Trimming cost V 5 bases and J 5 bases, with 12 bases left between them. This CDR3 contains 13 residues. The CDR3 DNA reads TGTGCCAGTAGTGCCGTCCCGCGGGAGACCCAGTACTTC. It is translated as CASSAVPRETQYF.

This clone occurred a few times. V is TRBV28 and J is TRBJ1-5; no definite D call. CDR3 length: 14 amino acids. The germline V and J ends were trimmed by 1 base and 4 bases, with 8 bases remaining between them. Germline loops: CDR1 MDHEN, CDR2 SYDVKM. The CDR3: CASSLLGGNQPQHF. The CDR3 nucleotides read TGTGCCAGCAGTTTATTGGGAGGGAATCAGCCCCAGCATTTT.

This chain joins TRBV5-8 and TRBJ2-5, with D perhaps TRBD1 (7 bases). The CDR3 covers 19 residues. Trimming pared 4 bases from V and 7 bases from J, leaving 32 bases between. From germline, CDR1 is SGHTS and CDR2 YDEGEE. As DNA, the CDR3 is TGTGCCAGCAGCATTGGGGTCGGGACAGCAGACCCAACGCGGGGGACCCAGTACTTC. Protein sequence: CASSIGVGTADPTRGTQYF.

This sequence joins TRBV5-1 and TRBJ2-7; 8 positions match TRBD1. This CDR3 spans 18 amino acids. The J segment lost 4 bases and the V segment lost 1 base, leaving 16 bases of the junction unmatched. From germline, CDR1 is SGHRS and CDR2 YFSETQ. The DNA of the CDR3 is TGCGCCAGCAGCTTGATGAGCCGACAGGGGCCAAGGATGTACGAGCAGTACTTC. This codes for CASSLMSRQGPRMYEQYF.

V is TRBV2 and J is TRBJ2-1; TRBD2 aligns across 8 bases. The trim removed 6 bases at V and 4 bases at J, leaving 11 bases unmatched. Germline CDR1 reads SNHLY; CDR2 reads FYNNEI. The CDR3 covers 16 residues. The CDR3 loop reads CASSDGGTSSYNEQFF. The CDR3 nucleotides read TGTGCCAGCAGCGATGGGGGGACTAGTAGTTACAATGAGCAGTTCTTC.

This sequence joins TRBV27 and TRBJ2-7; D is perhaps TRBD2 (6 bases). V lost 5 bases to trimming and J lost 4 bases, with 18 bases between them. The CDR3 runs 15 residues. Germline CDR1 is MNHEY and CDR2 is SMNVEV (reference sequence). The chain's CDR3 is CASSPGSSVGYEQYF. The CDR3 DNA follows: TGTGCCAGCAGTCCGGGGTCTAGCGTTGGTTACGAGCAGTACTTC.